This TCR beta chain came from a study of T cell responses to AZD1222 COVID-19 vaccine. Overall study context: Researchers grouped second doses given at about 4 or about 12 weeks into one pool. General observations from the study: Donors, mostly white British, included more females; clonal diversity was possibly underestimated. The peak T cell response came first, and repertoires were sampled only after it.

This CDR3 has 14 amino acids. Germline loops: CDR1 GTSNPN, CDR2 SVGIG (reference sequence). V lost 1 base and J 0 bases, leaving 7 bases between the germline ends. Regarding this clone: Antigen: not known.

The protocol was immunoSEQ multiplex PCR, while the TCRdb copy is restricted to in-frame clones and leaves out a portion. Among 80,000 to 100,000 clones listed, 75% to 90% were seen once. The starting material was peripheral blood, obtained on day 0 of AZD1222 vaccination. The rearrangement uses TRBV30 and TRBJ1-3; possible D gene TRBD1, 5 bases. This clonotype was sampled from an adult in good health. The CDR3 spells CAWSEGDSGNTIYF. The CDR3 region has the DNA TGTGCCTGGAGTGAAGGGGACTCTGGAAACACCATATATTTT.